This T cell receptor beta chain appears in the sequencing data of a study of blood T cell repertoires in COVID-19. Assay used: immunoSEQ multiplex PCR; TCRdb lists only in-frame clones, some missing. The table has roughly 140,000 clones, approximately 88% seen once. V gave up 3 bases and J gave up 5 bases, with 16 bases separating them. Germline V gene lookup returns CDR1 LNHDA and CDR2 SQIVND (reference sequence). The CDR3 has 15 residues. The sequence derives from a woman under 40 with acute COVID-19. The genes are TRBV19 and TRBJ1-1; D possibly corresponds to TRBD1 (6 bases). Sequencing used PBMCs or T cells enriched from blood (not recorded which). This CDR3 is CASSMARNQGTEAFF. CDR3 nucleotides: TGTGCCAGTAGTATGGCCCGAAACCAGGGGACTGAAGCTTTCTTT.